This T cell receptor beta chain was sequenced for a study of T-cell reconstitution after alpha-beta-depleted transplantation in children. Germline V gene sequence: CDR1 LGHDT, CDR2 YNNKEL (reference sequence). The CDR3 runs to 16 residues. V shed 1 base and J 7 bases; nucleotides not matched to a gene: 11. Unique molecular identifiers were built into the TCRbeta library. TCRdb re-called the PCR reads through MiXCR, storing one row per CDR3 protein. The sample consists of 250,000 to 400,000 distinct CDR3 sequences, 20% to 30% of them appearing once. The specimen was PBMCs, mostly from graft donor cells, collected 180 days after TCRalphabeta/CD19-depleted stem cell transplant. The TCR comes from a male patient between 5 and 17 years old who had a stem cell transplant for acute lymphoblastic leukemia, so the T cells may come from the graft donor. This chain links TRBV3-1 with TRBJ2-7; 9 bases align to TRBD2. The CDR3 sequence is CASSQGRIAGVKEQYF. The DNA of the CDR3 is TGTGCCAGCAGCCAAGGGCGGATAGCGGGAGTGAAAGAGCAGTACTTC.